These 18 T cell receptor beta chains share one sample of origin, sequenced in a study of cytomegalovirus exposure and HLA in healthy donors. In the PCR, 60 Vbeta and 13 Jbeta primers were used. The table came from immunoSEQ multiplex PCR; TCRdb's copy has only in-frame clones and leaves some out. Counted here are more than 85,000 clones, about 80% occurring once; the ten biggest clones make up 2.5% to 3%. The source material was PBMCs. These receptors all stem from a woman aged 55-69 years in good health and CMV-seropositive.

This chain links TRBV4-1 with TRBJ1-2, with D unresolved. The CDR3 sequence is 15 residues long. The V gene lost 5 bases and the J gene lost 3 bases, with 16 bases spanning the gap. The V gene's germline CDR1 is MGHRA and CDR2 YSYEKL. The DNA for the CDR3 is TGCGCCAGCAGCGGCCAGGAGGGAGGATACTATGGCTACACCTTC. Protein: CASSGQEGGYYGYTF.

The chain recombines TRBV29-1 with TRBJ1-1; TRBD1 aligns across 7 bases. CDR1 is SQVTM, CDR2 ANQGSEA, per germline. The J segment lost 0 bases and the V segment lost 7 bases, leaving 11 bases of the junction unmatched. This CDR3 has 15 amino acids. The CDR3 bases are TGCAGCGCCCCTGGGACAGCCCTGATGAACACTGAAGCTTTCTTT. This translates into CSAPGTALMNTEAFF.

The chain uses TRBV7-2 and TRBJ1-5; D is uncertain. V was pared by 4 bases and J by 6 bases, with 10 bases between. The germline V gene has CDR1 SGHTA and CDR2 FQGNSA. This CDR3 comprises 13 residues. In DNA, the CDR3 is TGTGCCAGCAGCTCCCCAGGAACTCAGCCCCAGCATTTT. This sequence encodes CASSSPGTQPQHF.

CDR3 in DNA: TGTGCCAGCAGCTTAGATAGAGGTGGGACGCAGTATTTT. Its translation is CASSLDRGGTQYF. The rearrangement links TRBV11-3 to TRBJ2-3; no definite D call. V dropped 0 bases and J dropped 9 bases, with 10 bases sitting between them. Germline V CDR1 and CDR2: SGHNT, YENEEA. The CDR3 contains 13 residues.

The rearrangement joins TRBV7-3 to TRBJ1-2; tentatively, D is TRBD1 (5 bases). CDR1 and CDR2 from the germline V gene are SGHTA and FQGTGA. The CDR3 sequence is 17 residues long. The V and J ends lost 1 base and 5 bases respectively, with 20 bases between them. Written as DNA, the CDR3 is TGTGCCAGCAGCTTAAACGGGGGGGGAGGGTTGGGGTATGGCTACACCTTC. This translates into CASSLNGGGGLGYGYTF.

This clone was counted between two and nine times. The chain couples TRBV7-2 to TRBJ2-1, with TRBD2 matching over 7 bases. From germline, CDR1 is SGHTA and CDR2 FQGNSA. This CDR3 is built from 13 residues. The V and J ends lost 5 bases and 8 bases, in that order; junction bases with no gene match: 6. CDR3 sequence (DNA): TGTGCCAGCAGCGTTGGGACTATTGATGAGCAGTTCTTC. Its translation is CASSVGTIDEQFF.

This chain uses TRBV7-3 with TRBJ2-1; D is perhaps TRBD2 (5 bases). The CDR3 has 14 residues. Germline lookup yields CDR1 SGHTA and CDR2 FQGTGA. Between the trimmed V and J ends, which lost 4 bases and 1 base, there was a span of 8 bases. This chain's CDR3 is CASSYSASYNEQFF. The CDR3 DNA reads as TGTGCCAGCAGCTATAGCGCATCCTACAATGAGCAGTTCTTC.

This clone came up a few times. This rearrangement joins TRBV2 to TRBJ1-2; the match to TRBD1 covers 8 bases. The germline gives CDR1 SNHLY, CDR2 FYNNEI. The CDR3 is made up of 14 amino acids. With V trimmed by 6 bases and J by 5 bases, 8 bases remained unmatched. The CDR3 DNA reads TGTGCCAGCAGGCGGACAGGGACCGGATATGGCTACACCTTC. Residues: CASRRTGTGYGYTF.

V usage is TRBV5-1 and J usage is TRBJ2-1; tentatively, D is TRBD2 (6 bases). The CDR3 totals 15 residues. V dropped 4 bases and J dropped 0 bases, with 11 bases sitting between them. Per the germline V gene, CDR1 is SGHRS and CDR2 is YFSETQ. CDR3 coding DNA: TGCGCCAGCAGCGGGGACGGGGGCTCCTACAATGAGCAGTTCTTC. It specifies CASSGDGGSYNEQFF.

The chain links TRBV5-8 to TRBJ1-6, with D tentatively TRBD1 (6 bases). CDR1 and CDR2 from the germline V gene are SGHTS and YDEGEE. V shed 4 bases and J shed 7 bases, with 12 bases lying between them. The CDR3 has 14 amino acids. The CDR3 DNA is TGTGCCAGCAGCCACAGGGTTTTAAATTCACCCCTCCACTTT. It translates to CASSHRVLNSPLHF.

The chain carries TRBV4-2 and TRBJ2-2, with 9 bases fitting TRBD2. The CDR3 extends over 18 amino acids. Germline CDR1 and CDR2: LGHNA and YNFKEQ. Losses at the gene ends were 0 bases for V and 1 base for J; bases not matched to a gene: 6. In nucleotides, the CDR3 is TGTGCCAGCAGCCAAGATAAGGGTAGCGGGAGGAACACCGGGGAGCTGTTTTTT. It translates to CASSQDKGSGRNTGELFF.

Turning to this clone: Other DNA sequences from this sample encode an identical CDR3 as well. The gene calls are TRBV28 and TRBJ1-5; no clear D gene. V was shortened by 1 base and J by 0 bases, with 13 bases between the two germline ends. From germline, CDR1 is MDHEN and CDR2 SYDVKM. The CDR3 length is 17 residues. The CDR3 sequence is CASSLSRGDYSNQPQHF. CDR3 nucleotide sequence: TGTGCCAGCAGTTTATCTCGAGGAGATTATAGCAATCAGCCCCAGCATTTT.

The rearrangement joins TRBV2 to TRBJ2-5; D call uncertain. The tail of the sequence fits TRBJ2-7 better, so the J call may be wrong. The CDR3 covers 13 residues. From germline, CDR1 is SNHLY and CDR2 FYNNEI. Written as DNA, the CDR3 is TGTGCCAGCAGTGTGGAGCCCCGTGGCGAGCAGTACTTC. Protein sequence: CASSVEPRGEQYF.

This clone was detected only a few times. This sequence joins TRBV5-1 and TRBJ1-4, with 7 positions matching TRBD1. The germline gives CDR1 SGHRS, CDR2 YFSETQ. J lost 1 base, V lost 0 bases, and 0 bases had no gene match. This CDR3 contains 15 residues. The CDR3 nucleotides are TGCGCCAGCAGCTTGGGGGACAGAACTAATGAAAAACTGTTTTTT. Translating gives CASSLGDRTNEKLFF.

V is TRBV7-9 and J is TRBJ2-3; 7 bases are shared with TRBD2. From germline, CDR1 is SEHNR and CDR2 FQNEAQ (reference sequence). This CDR3 is built from 14 residues. Unmatched junction bases numbered 4, after V lost 5 bases and J lost 2 bases. This CDR3 is CASSLSGLTDTQYF. The CDR3 DNA follows: TGTGCCAGCAGCCTTAGCGGGCTCACAGATACGCAGTATTTT.

This chain joins TRBV30 and TRBJ1-5; D call uncertain. The CDR3 covers 16 residues. Trimming shortened V by 3 bases and J by 2 bases, and 17 bases separated the two germline ends. CDR1 and CDR2 (germline): GTSNPN, SVGIG (reference sequence). The chain's CDR3 is CAWSDGGRMGNQPQHF. As DNA, the CDR3 is TGTGCCTGGAGCGACGGTGGGAGGATGGGCAATCAGCCCCAGCATTTT.

The rearrangement uses TRBV10-1 and TRBJ2-5; D might be TRBD2 (7 bases). The CDR3 sequence is 13 residues long. Germline CDR1 and CDR2: WNHNN and SYGVQD (reference sequence). Trimming cost V 5 bases and J 5 bases, with 12 bases left between them. This CDR3 reads CASSRTGGETQYF. CDR3 coding DNA: TGCGCCAGCAGTCGGACGGGGGGCGAGACCCAGTACTTC.

The sample holds a few counts of this clone. The chain employs TRBV6-5 and TRBJ1-2, with D tentatively TRBD1 (5 bases). CDR1 is MNHEY, CDR2 SVGAGI, per germline. The CDR3 runs 14 residues. V was shortened by 4 bases and J by 6 bases, with 15 bases between the two germline ends. CDR3 region: CASSSVLTANGYTF. The DNA of the CDR3 is TGTGCCAGCAGTTCGGTTTTGACAGCCAATGGCTACACCTTC.